This T cell receptor beta chain emerged from a study of blood T cell repertoires in COVID-19. Assay used: immunoSEQ multiplex PCR; TCRdb lists only in-frame clones, some missing. Found here are about 170,000 clones, 82% of them singletons; the top ten hold 20% to 25%. The V gene's germline CDR1 is SGHTA and CDR2 FQGNSA. The CDR3 spans 15 residues. Trimming at V came to 7 bases and at J to 4 bases, leaving 6 bases not matched to a gene. Source material: peripheral blood. This sequence joins TRBV7-2 and TRBJ1-4, with 10 nucleotides matching TRBD1. This clonotype was obtained from a woman aged 80 or older with acute or convalescent COVID-19. In DNA form, the CDR3 reads TGTGCCAGCACAGGACAGGGGGGGCTTAATGAAAAACTGTTTTTT. Amino acid sequence: CASTGQGGLNEKLFF.